This record covers a single T cell receptor (beta chain). Enrollees, about 18 to 89 years old, lived in 20 to 25 US areas. Participants had their cohort set by participant-reported clinical history. Exposed enrollees had met someone with a PCR-confirmed or clinician-diagnosed COVID-19 case at some point within the 2 weeks before study entry. Some clones are missing from TCRdb's copy, which holds only in-frame ones; the method was immunoSEQ multiplex PCR. The sample holds under 400,000 clones; around nine tenths are singletons and the top ten take approximately 1%. The data derive from a study of blood T cell repertoires in COVID-19. CDR1 is MDHEN and CDR2 is SYDVKM in the germline V gene. Trimming stripped 4 bases from V and 6 bases from J, with 18 bases between. This CDR3 is built from 15 residues.

V is TRBV28 and J is TRBJ1-2; tentatively, D is TRBD1 (5 bases). What was sequenced was PBMCs or T cells enriched from blood (not recorded which). This clonotype was sampled from a woman aged 25 to 39 who had been exposed to COVID-19. The CDR3 sequence: CASSYPGEVGDGYTF. The CDR3 coding sequence is TGTGCCAGCAGTTACCCGGGGGAGGTCGGCGATGGCTACACCTTC.